The clone carrying this T cell receptor (beta chain) has just one count. What it binds is not known. Every TCR beta cDNA library bore unique molecular identifiers. TCRdb re-called the PCR reads through MiXCR, storing one row per CDR3 protein. The table lists under 900,000 distinct CDR3 sequences, roughly 50% of them singletons. This sample was included in a study of post-analysis software for immune sequencing data. At the level of the study: Disease courses included relapsing-remitting, secondary progressive and progressive-relapsing multiple sclerosis. The study, taken as a whole, reports: About five TRBV segments were more frequent in patients than controls; TRBV5-6, TRBV5-1 and TRBV20-1 belonged to this group. Among multiple sclerosis patients, normalized Chao1 diversity was significantly below that of controls. F measure grouped same-batch samples tightly together.

The CDR3 runs to 12 residues. The germline V gene encodes CDR1 SNHLY and CDR2 FYNNEI. Sequenced material: blood. The rearrangement uses TRBV2 and TRBJ2-5; TRBD1 aligns across 10 bases. The end of the DNA is better explained by TRBJ2-7, so the J call may be wrong. The receptor was derived from a girl aged 5-17 years with multiple sclerosis. CDR3 region: CASTGQGDEQYF. The CDR3 nucleotides are TGTGCCAGCACTGGACAGGGGGACGAGCAGTACTTC.